This T cell receptor (beta chain) was identified in a study of T cell changes during pregnancy in multiple sclerosis. The junction had 4 bases not matched to a gene; V was cut back by 5 bases and J by 2 bases. CDR3 length: 13 residues. The germline V gene encodes CDR1 SGHTS and CDR2 YDEGEE. Only in-frame clones appear in the TCRdb table, and some are missing; sequencing was by immunoSEQ multiplex PCR. This sample has just over 30,000 clones, with around nine tenths found just once. The source of this sequence is a female donor with multiple sclerosis, enrolled in a pregnancy study. The sequencing here drew on CD8+ T cells from peripheral blood mononuclear cells, taken in the second trimester of pregnancy. The chain has TRBV5-8 and TRBJ2-7; 7 bases line up with TRBD1. The CDR3 loop is CASRGTAAYEQYF. For the CDR3, the DNA is TGTGCCAGCAGGGGGACAGCCGCCTACGAGCAGTACTTC.